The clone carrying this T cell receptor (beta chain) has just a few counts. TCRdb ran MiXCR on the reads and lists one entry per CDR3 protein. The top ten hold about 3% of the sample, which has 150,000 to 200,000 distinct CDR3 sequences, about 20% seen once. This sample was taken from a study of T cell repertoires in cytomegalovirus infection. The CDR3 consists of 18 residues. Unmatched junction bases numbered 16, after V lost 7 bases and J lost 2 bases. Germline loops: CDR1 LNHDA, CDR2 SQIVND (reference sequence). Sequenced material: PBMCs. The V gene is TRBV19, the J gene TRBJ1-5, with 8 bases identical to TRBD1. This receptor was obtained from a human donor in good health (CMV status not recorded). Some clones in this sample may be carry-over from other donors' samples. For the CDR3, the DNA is TGTGCCAGTATCGGACAGGGTGGATCCTTCGGTGGCAATCAGCCCCAGCATTTT. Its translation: CASIGQGGSFGGNQPQHF.